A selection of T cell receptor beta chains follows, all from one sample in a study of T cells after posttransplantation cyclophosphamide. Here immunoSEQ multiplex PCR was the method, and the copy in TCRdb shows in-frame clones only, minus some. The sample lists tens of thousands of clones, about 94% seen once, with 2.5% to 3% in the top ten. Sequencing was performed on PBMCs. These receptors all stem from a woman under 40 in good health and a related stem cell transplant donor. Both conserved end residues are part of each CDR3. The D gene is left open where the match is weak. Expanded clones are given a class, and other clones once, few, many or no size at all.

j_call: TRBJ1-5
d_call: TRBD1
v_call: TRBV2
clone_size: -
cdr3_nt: TGTGCCAGCAGAGAGACAGGGGGCGAGGATCAGCCCCAGCATTTT
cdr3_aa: CASRETGGEDQPQHF

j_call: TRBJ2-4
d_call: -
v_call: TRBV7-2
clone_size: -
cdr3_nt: TGTGCCAGCGGAGGGGGGCAGAAGGAGATAGCCAAAAACATTCAGTACTTC
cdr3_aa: CASGGGQKEIAKNIQYF

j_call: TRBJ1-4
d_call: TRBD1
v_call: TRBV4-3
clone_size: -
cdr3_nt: TGCGCCAGCAGCCAAGAGATCTCCGGGACAGGGATTGAAAAACTGTTTTTT
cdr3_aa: CASSQEISGTGIEKLFF

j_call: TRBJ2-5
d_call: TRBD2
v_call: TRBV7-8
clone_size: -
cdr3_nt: TGTGCCAGCAGCCCCTGGTTGCTAGCGGGGGGGCATCAAGAGACCCAGTACTTC
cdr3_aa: CASSPWLLAGGHQETQYF

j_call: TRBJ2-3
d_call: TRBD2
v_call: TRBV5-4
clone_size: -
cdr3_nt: TGTGCCAGCAGCTTGGAGCGGGGGCCCCTCACAGATACGCAGTATTTT
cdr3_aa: CASSLERGPLTDTQYF

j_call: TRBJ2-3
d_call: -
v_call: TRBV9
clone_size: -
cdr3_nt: TGTGCCAGCAGCCCCCGCTCGCAGGGGATCACAGATACGCAGTATTTT
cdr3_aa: CASSPRSQGITDTQYF

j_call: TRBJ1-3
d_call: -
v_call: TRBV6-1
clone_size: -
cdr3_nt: TGTGCCAGCAGTGAATTGGCCAGGGTAGACACCATATATTTT
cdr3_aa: CASSELARVDTIYF

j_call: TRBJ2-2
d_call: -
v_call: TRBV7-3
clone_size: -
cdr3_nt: TGTGCCAGCAGCGGAGAGGACACCGGGGAGCTGTTTTTT
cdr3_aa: CASSGEDTGELFF

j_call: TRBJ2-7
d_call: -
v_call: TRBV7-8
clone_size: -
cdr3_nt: TGTGCCAGCAGCGCGGGACGGACGACCTACGAGCAGTACTTC
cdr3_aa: CASSAGRTTYEQYF

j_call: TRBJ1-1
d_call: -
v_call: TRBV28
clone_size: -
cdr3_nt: TGTGCCAGCAGTCCAGGGGTGAACACTGAAGCTTTCTTT
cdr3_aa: CASSPGVNTEAFF

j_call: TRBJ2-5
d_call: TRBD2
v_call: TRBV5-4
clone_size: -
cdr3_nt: TGTGCCAGCAGCCCCTTAGCGGGGGGGGATCAAGAGACCCAGTACTTC
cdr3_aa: CASSPLAGGDQETQYF

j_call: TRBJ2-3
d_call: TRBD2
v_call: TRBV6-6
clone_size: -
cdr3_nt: TGTGCCAGCGGGTGGCGGGGGGGGACAGATACGCAGTATTTT
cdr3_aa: CASGWRGGTDTQYF

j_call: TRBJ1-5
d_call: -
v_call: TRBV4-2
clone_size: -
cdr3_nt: TGTGCCAGCAGCCAAGTGACTGGCCACAATCAGCCCCAGCATTTT
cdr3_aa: CASSQVTGHNQPQHF

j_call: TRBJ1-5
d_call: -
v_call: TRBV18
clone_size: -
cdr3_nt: TGTGCCAGCTCACCACCCGGGGGCCATAGCAATCAGCCCCAGCATTTT
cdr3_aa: CASSPPGGHSNQPQHF

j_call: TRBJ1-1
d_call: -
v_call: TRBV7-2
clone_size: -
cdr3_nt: TGTGCCAGCAGCTTAGGGGGGTCGTACACTGAAGCTTTCTTT
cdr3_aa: CASSLGGSYTEAFF

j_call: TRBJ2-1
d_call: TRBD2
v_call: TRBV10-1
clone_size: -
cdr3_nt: TGCGCCAGCAGTGAGTTGCGGGGGGCCTACAATGAGCAGTTCTTC
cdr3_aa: CASSELRGAYNEQFF

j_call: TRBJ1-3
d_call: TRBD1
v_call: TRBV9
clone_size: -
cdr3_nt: TGTGCCAGCAGCGTAGGGACAGGGGGGAACTCTGGAAACACCATATATTTT
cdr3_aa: CASSVGTGGNSGNTIYF

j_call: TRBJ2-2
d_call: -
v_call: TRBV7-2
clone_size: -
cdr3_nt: TGTGCCAGCAGCTTAGGGCAGGGGTTCGGGAACACCGGGGAGCTGTTTTTT
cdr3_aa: CASSLGQGFGNTGELFF

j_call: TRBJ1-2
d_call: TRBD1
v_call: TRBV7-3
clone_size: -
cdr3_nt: TGTGCCAGCAGTGCAGGGGGGCCGTCCTATGGCTACACCTTC
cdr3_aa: CASSAGGPSYGYTF

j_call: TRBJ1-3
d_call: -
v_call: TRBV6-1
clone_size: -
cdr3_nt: TGTGCCAGCACCCGGGGACGGACCTCTGGAAACACCATATATTTT
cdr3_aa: CASTRGRTSGNTIYF

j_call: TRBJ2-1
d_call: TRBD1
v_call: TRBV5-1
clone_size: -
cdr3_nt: TGCGCCAGCAGCGACCGACAGGGGGTAGGGAATGAGCAGTTCTTC
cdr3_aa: CASSDRQGVGNEQFF

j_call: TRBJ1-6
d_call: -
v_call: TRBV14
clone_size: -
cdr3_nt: TGTGCCAGCAGCCAAGTATGGAATTCACCCCTCCACTTT
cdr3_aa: CASSQVWNSPLHF

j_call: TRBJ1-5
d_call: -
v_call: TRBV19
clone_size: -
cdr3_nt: TGTGCCAGTTCGGGGATGCGGAACAATCAGCCCCAGCATTTT
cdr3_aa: CASSGMRNNQPQHF

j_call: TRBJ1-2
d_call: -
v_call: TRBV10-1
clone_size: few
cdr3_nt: TGCGCCAGCAGAGCATCACGACAGCCGTTTAACTATGGCTACACCTTC
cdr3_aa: CASRASRQPFNYGYTF

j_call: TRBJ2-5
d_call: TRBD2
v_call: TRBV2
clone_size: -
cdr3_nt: TGTGCCAGCAGAGCGGGACTAGCAAACCAAGAGACCCAGTACTTC
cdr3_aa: CASRAGLANQETQYF

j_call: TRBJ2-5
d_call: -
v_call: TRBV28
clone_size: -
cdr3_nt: TGTGCCACCTCAGGACGGCTCCAAGAGACCCAGTACTTC
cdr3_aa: CATSGRLQETQYF

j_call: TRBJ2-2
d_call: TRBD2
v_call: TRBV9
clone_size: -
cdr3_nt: TGTGCCAGCAGCGTAGCTCGGGGGGGCCCTTTCGGGGAGCTGTTTTTT
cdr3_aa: CASSVARGGPFGELFF

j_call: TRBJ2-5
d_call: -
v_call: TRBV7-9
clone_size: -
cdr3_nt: TGTGCCAGCAGCTTAGTAGGGGTACAAGAGACCCAGTACTTC
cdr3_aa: CASSLVGVQETQYF

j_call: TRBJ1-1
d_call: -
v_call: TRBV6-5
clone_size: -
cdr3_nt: TGTGCCAGCAATTTCGGGGGGGGAACTGAAGCTTTCTTT
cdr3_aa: CASNFGGGTEAFF

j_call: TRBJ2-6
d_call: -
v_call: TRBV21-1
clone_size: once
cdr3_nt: TGTGCCAGCAGCAAAGAAGAGGGGCCAGGCGACATTTCTGGGGCCAACGTCCTGACTTTC
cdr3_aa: CASSKEEGPGDISGANVLTF

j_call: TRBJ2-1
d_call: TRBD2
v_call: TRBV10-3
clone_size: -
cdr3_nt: TGTGCCATCAGTGAGTCAGGAGCGGGGGGGCCAACGAATGAGCAGTTCTTC
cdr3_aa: CAISESGAGGPTNEQFF

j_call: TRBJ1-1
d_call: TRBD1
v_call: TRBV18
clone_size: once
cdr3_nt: TGTGCCAGCTCACCACCGACAGGGCGGAACACTGAAGCTTTCTTT
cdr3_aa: CASSPPTGRNTEAFF

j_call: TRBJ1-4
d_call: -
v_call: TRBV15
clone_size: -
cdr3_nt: TGTGCCACCAGCACTTGGGGCGGTGAAAAACTGTTTTTT
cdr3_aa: CATSTWGGEKLFF

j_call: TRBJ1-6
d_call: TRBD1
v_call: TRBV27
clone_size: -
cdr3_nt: TGTGCCAGCAGAGACCGAGGGGGCAGCAATTCACCCCTCCACTTT
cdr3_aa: CASRDRGGSNSPLHF

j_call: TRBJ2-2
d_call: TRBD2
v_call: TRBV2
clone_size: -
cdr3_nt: TGTGCCAGCACACAACTAGCGGGGGGGTTGACCACCGGGGAGCTGTTTTTT
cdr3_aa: CASTQLAGGLTTGELFF

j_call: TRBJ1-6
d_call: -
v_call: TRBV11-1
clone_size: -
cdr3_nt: TGTGCCAGCAGCTTGCGATTCTATTCACCCCTCCACTTT
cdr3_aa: CASSLRFYSPLHF

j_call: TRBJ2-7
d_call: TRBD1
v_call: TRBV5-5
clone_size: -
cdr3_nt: TGTGCCAGCAGCTTACAGGGGGCTTACGAGCAGTACTTC
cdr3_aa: CASSLQGAYEQYF

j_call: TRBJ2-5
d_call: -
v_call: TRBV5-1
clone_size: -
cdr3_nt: TGCGCCAGCAGCCCCTCCAGGAGGGTAGAAGGTGGGGAGACCCAGTACTTC
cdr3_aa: CASSPSRRVEGGETQYF

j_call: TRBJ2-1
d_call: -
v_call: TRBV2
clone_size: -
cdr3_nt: TGTGCCAGCAGTATAAACGACTACAATGAGCAGTTCTTC
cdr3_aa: CASSINDYNEQFF

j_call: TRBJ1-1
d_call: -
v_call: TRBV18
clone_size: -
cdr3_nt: TGTGCCAGCTCAGGCGACAGAAACACTGAAGCTTTCTTT
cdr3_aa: CASSGDRNTEAFF

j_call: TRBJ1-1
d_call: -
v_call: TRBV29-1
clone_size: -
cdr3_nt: TGCAGCGACCGTGGGTCAGGGACCATCATGAACACTGAAGCTTTCTTT
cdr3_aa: CSDRGSGTIMNTEAFF

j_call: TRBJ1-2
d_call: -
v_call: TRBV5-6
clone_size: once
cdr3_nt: TGTGCCAGCAGTGACAGTTCCTATGGCTACACCTTC
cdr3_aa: CASSDSSYGYTF

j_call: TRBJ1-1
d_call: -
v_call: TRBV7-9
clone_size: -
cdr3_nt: TGTGCCAGCAGCCTAGAGAGGACTACTGAAGCTTTCTTT
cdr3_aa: CASSLERTTEAFF

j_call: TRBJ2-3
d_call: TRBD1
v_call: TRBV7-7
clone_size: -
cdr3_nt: TGTGCCAGCAGCTTGGACAGGGCCTCAGATACGCAGTATTTT
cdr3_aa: CASSLDRASDTQYF

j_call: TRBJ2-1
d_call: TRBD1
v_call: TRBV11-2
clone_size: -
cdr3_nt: TGTGCCAGCAGCTTGGTAGGACAGGGATTTTGGCAGTTCTTC
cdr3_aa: CASSLVGQGFWQFF

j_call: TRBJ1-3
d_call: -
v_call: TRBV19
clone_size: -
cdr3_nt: TGTGCCAGTGACACCCGGGGAGCCGGAAACACCATATATTTT
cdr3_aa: CASDTRGAGNTIYF

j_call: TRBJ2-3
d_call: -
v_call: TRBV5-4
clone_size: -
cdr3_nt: TGTGCCAGCAGCTTGGTAGCAGGGGCAGGAGATACGCAGTATTTT
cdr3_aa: CASSLVAGAGDTQYF

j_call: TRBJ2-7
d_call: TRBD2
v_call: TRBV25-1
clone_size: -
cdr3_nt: TGTGCCAGCAGTGGGCGGGGGTGGGAGCAGTACTTC
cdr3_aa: CASSGRGWEQYF

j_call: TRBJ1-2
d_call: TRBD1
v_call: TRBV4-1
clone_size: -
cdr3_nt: TGCGCCAGCAGCCGGAAAACTACAGGGGGTCGGGAATTCTATGGCTACACCTTC
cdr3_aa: CASSRKTTGGREFYGYTF

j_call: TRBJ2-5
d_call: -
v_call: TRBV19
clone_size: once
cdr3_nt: TGTGCCAGTAGGCCACAGGGAAGCCAAGAGACCCAGTACTTC
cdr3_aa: CASRPQGSQETQYF

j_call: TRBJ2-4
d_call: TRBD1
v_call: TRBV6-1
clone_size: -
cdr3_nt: TGTGCCAGCAGTGAATTGGGACAGGACCAAGTTCTAAAAAACATTCAGTACTTC
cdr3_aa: CASSELGQDQVLKNIQYF

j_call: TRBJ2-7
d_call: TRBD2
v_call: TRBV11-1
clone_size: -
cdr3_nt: TGTGCCAGCACCCCCTTCGGGGGGGGGCGCTTCGAGCAGTACTTC
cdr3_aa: CASTPFGGGRFEQYF

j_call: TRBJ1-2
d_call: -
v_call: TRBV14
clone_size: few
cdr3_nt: TGTGCCAGCAGCCAAGCCAGAACTGGCTACACCTTC
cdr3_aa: CASSQARTGYTF

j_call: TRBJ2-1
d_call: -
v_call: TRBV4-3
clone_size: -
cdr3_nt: TGCGCCAGCAGCCAGGGTCCCTTCGGGTTTGAGCAGTTCTTC
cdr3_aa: CASSQGPFGFEQFF